The 8 T cell receptor beta chains reported below all come from one sample, sequenced in a study of blood T cells in healthy people across ages. A second PCR, run for roughly 7 to 11 cycles, used a sample-barcoded 5' primer plus a J-beta primer mix. A single record per CDR3 protein comes from TCRdb applying MiXCR to the 5' RACE reads. This sample has 350,000 to 450,000 distinct CDR3 sequences; about 52% occur once, and the top ten carry 45% to 60%. The sequencing input was blood. Receptors originate from a man between 60 and 75 years old in good health.

The chain combines TRBV20-1 with TRBJ2-3; the match to TRBD2 covers 10 bases. The germline V gene has CDR1 DFQATT and CDR2 SNEGSKA (reference sequence). V dropped 5 bases and J dropped 3; count of bases not matched to a gene: 5. There are 14 residues in the CDR3. CDR3 bases: TGCAGTGCTCACCAGACTAGCGGGACAGATACGCAGTATTTT. Translated: CSAHQTSGTDTQYF.

This clonotype turned up a few times. J is TRBJ2-3 and V is TRBV5-1; the match to TRBD2 covers 13 bases. This CDR3 is built from 18 residues. The ends lost 4 bases at V and 0 bases at J; junction bases unmatched: 8. In germline, CDR1 is SGHRS, CDR2 YFSETQ. CDR3 protein: CASSGRGLAGLSTDTQYF. As DNA, the CDR3 is TGCGCCAGCAGCGGCCGGGGACTAGCGGGGCTCAGCACAGATACGCAGTATTTT.

V is TRBV20-1 and J is TRBJ2-3, with TRBD2 matching over 8 bases. V dropped 0 bases and J dropped 6; count of bases not matched to a gene: 11. Germline loops: CDR1 DFQATT, CDR2 SNEGSKA (reference sequence). The CDR3 has 16 amino acids. CDR3 loop: CSARDHGTGGSDTQYF. For the CDR3, the DNA is TGCAGTGCTAGAGATCATGGGACGGGGGGGTCTGATACGCAGTATTTT.

The sample holds a few counts of this clonotype. This chain links TRBV6-6 with TRBJ2-5; 11 positions agree with TRBD2. Trimming removed 4 bases from V and 2 bases from J; junction bases left unmatched: 6. Per germline, CDR1 MNHNY and CDR2 SVGAGI (reference sequence). The CDR3 sequence is 16 residues long. CDR3 residues: CASSSRLAGTQETQYF. In DNA form, the CDR3 reads TGTGCCAGCAGTTCCCGACTAGCGGGAACACAAGAGACCCAGTACTTC.

This chain links TRBV7-9 with TRBJ2-1; the D is unclear. Germline V gene sequence: CDR1 SEHNR, CDR2 FQNEAQ (reference sequence). Trimming left V 4 bases short and J 0 bases short, with 10 bases between. There are 15 residues in the CDR3. The DNA of the CDR3 is TGTGCCAGCAGCTCCGACACCTCCTCCTACAATGAGCAGTTCTTC. Translated: CASSSDTSSYNEQFF.

This clonotype was seen repeatedly, ten times or more. This chain connects TRBV27 to TRBJ1-2; D is ambiguous. Germline CDR1 reads MNHEY; CDR2 reads SMNVEV (reference sequence). This CDR3 region has 13 residues. V was clipped by 6 bases and J by 3 bases, with 11 bases between them. This CDR3 is CASSHPPDYGYTF. The CDR3, as DNA: TGTGCCAGCAGCCACCCCCCCGACTATGGCTACACCTTC.

This clonotype was counted many times. The chain uses TRBV15 and TRBJ2-7; 11 bases fit TRBD1. The V gene end was trimmed by 5 bases and the J gene end by 7 bases; junction bases not matched to a gene: 4. This CDR3 is built from 13 residues. The germline gives CDR1 LNHNV, CDR2 YYDKDF (reference sequence). The DNA of the CDR3 is TGTGCCACCAGCGGACAGGGGGCGCGTGAGCAGTACTTC. Translated, it gives CATSGQGAREQYF.

The J gene is TRBJ2-3, the V gene TRBV27, with TRBD2 identical over 8 bases. The V gene end was trimmed by 6 bases and the J gene end by 5 bases; junction bases not matched to a gene: 19. The CDR3 is 18 amino acids. Germline V gene sequence: CDR1 MNHEY, CDR2 SMNVEV (reference sequence). CDR3 amino acids: CASRSVTSGSHGRDTQYF. The DNA of the CDR3 is TGTGCCAGCAGATCAGTCACTAGCGGTTCCCACGGGAGAGATACGCAGTATTTT.